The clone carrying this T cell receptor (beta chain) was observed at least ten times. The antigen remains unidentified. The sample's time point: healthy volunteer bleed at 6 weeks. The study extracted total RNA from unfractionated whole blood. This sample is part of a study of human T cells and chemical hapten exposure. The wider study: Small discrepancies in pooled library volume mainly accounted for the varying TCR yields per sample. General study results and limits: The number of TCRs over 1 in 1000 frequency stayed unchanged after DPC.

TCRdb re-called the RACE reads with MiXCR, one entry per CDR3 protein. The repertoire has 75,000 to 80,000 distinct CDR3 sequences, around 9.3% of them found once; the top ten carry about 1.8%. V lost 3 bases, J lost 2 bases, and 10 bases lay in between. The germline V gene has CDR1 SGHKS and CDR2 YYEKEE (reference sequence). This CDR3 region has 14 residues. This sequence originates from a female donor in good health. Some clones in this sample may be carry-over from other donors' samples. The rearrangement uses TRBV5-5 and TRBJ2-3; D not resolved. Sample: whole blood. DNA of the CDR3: TGTGCCAGCAGCTCCGACCCCCACACAGATACGCAGTATTTT. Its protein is CASSSDPHTDTQYF.